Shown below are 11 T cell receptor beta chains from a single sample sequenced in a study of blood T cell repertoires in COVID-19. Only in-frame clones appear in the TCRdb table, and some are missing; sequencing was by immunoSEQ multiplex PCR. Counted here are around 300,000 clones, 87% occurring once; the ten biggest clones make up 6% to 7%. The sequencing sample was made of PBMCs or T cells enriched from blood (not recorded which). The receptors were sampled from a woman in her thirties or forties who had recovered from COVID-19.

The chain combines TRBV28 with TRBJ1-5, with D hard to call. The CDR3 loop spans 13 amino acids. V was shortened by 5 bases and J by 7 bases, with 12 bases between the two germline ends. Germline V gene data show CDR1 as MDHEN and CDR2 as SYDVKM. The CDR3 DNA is TGTGCCAGCAGTGGGAGAGTTGGGCAGCCCCAGCATTTT. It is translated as CASSGRVGQPQHF. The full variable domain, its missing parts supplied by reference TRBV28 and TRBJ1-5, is DVKVTQSSRYLVKRTGEKVFLECVQDMDHENMFWYRQDPGLGLRLIYFSYDVKMKEKGDIPEGYSVSREKKERFSLILESASTNQTSMYLCASSGRVGQPQHFGDGTRLSIL.

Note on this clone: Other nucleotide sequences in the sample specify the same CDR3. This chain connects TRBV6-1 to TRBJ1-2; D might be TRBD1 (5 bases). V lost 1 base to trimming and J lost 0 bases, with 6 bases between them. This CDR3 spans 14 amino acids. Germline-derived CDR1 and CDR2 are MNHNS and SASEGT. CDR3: CASSEGTTNYGYTF. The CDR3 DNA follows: TGTGCCAGCAGTGAAGGGACAACTAACTATGGCTACACCTTC.

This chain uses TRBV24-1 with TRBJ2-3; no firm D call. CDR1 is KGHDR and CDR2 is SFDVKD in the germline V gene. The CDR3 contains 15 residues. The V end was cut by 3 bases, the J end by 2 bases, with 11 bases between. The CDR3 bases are TGTGCCACCAGTGATGGCGGATTCACCACAGATACGCAGTATTTT. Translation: CATSDGGFTTDTQYF.

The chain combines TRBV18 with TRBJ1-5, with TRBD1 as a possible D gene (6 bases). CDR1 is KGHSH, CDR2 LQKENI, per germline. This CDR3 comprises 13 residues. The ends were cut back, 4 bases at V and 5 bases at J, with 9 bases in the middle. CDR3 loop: CASSRGGHQPQHF. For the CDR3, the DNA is TGTGCCAGCTCACGGGGGGGCCATCAGCCCCAGCATTTT.

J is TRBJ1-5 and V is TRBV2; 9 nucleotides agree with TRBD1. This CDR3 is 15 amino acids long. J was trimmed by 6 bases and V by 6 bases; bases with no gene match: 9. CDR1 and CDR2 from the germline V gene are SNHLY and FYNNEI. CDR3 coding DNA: TGTGCCAGCAGCCGAGGACAGGGGAGGGGTCAGCCCCAGCATTTT. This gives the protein CASSRGQGRGQPQHF. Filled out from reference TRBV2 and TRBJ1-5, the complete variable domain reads EPEVTQTPSHQVTQMGQEVILRCVPISNHLYFYWYRQILGQKVEFLVSFYNNEISEKSEIFDDQFSVERPDGSNFTLKIRSTKLEDSAMYFCASSRGQGRGQPQHFGDGTRLSIL.

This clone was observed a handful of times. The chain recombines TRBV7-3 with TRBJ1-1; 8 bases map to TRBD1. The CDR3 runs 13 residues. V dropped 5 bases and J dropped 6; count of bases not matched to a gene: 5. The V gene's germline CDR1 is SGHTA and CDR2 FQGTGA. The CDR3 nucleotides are TGTGCCAGCAGCCGGGACAGGTCGGCTGAAGCTTTCTTT. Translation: CASSRDRSAEAFF.

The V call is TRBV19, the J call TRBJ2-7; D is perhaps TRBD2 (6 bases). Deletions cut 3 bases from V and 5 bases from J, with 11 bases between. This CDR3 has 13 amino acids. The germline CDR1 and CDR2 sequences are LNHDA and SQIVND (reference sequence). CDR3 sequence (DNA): TGTGCCAGTAGTATCGGGGGTCAGGACGAGCAGTACTTC. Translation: CASSIGGQDEQYF.

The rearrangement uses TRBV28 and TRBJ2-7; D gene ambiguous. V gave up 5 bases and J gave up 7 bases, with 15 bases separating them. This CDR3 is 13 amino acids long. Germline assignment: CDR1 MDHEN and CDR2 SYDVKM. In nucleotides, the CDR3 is TGTGCCAGCAGTACGGCGCTAGTATGGGAGCAGTACTTC. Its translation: CASSTALVWEQYF. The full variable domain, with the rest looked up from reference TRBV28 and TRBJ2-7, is DVKVTQSSRYLVKRTGEKVFLECVQDMDHENMFWYRQDPGLGLRLIYFSYDVKMKEKGDIPEGYSVSREKKERFSLILESASTNQTSMYLCASSTALVWEQYFGPGTRLTVT.

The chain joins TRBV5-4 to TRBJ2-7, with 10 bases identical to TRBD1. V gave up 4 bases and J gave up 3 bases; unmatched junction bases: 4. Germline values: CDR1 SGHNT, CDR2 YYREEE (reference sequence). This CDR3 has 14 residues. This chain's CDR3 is CASSRDRGIYEQYF. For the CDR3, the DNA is TGTGCCAGCAGCCGGGACAGGGGAATCTACGAGCAGTACTTC.

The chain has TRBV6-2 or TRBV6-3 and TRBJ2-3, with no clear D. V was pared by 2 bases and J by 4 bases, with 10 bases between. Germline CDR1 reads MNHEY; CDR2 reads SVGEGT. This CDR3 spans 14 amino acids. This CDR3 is CASSYSESPDTQYF. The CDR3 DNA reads TGTGCCAGCAGTTACAGCGAGAGCCCAGATACGCAGTATTTT.

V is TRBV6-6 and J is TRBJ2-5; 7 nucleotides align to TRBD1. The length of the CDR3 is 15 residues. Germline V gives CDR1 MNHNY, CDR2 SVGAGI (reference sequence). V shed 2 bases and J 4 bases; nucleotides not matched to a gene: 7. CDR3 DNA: TGTGCCAGCAGTTACGCCGGGACAGATAGAGAGACCCAGTACTTC. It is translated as CASSYAGTDRETQYF.